This T cell receptor beta chain was profiled in a study of OX40 agonist ivuxolimab in advanced cancers. As for the study more broadly: Ivuxolimab was an agonistic, fully human IgG2 monoclonal antibody directed against OX40 (CD134), a costimulatory receptor. In the dose-escalation cohort, roughly 82% of patients were male, and the mean age was approximately 60 years with a range of roughly 20 to 79. The point of sequencing TCRbeta in the periphery was to test whether ivuxolimab changed TCR sequence diversity and drove clonal T-cell expansion. Of the approximately 54 dose-escalation patients, hepatocellular carcinoma was present in approximately 20, melanoma in roughly 15, renal cell carcinoma in 9 and head and neck cancer in 9. Partial responses occurred in three dose-escalation patients, of whom one had hepatocellular carcinoma and two had cutaneous melanoma. Intravenous ivuxolimab was administered to patients every 2 weeks at six dose levels: 0.01, 0.1, 0.3, 1.5, 3 and 10 mg/kg. Patients were allowed to have had prior anti-PD-1, anti-PD-L1 or anti-CTLA-4 therapy, and 30% to 40% of the dose-escalation patients had previously received checkpoint inhibitors. The paper reports the monotherapy dose-escalation portion (N of about 50 patients) of the phase I ivuxolimab trial. General conclusions and limits of the study: After ivuxolimab, expanded clones were on average more numerous among CD8+ T cells than among CD4+ T cells. Clonal expansion of both CD4+ and CD8+ blood T cells was observed from baseline to week 6 at doses 0.1 to 3.0 mg/kg. The antigen specificity of the clonally expanded peripheral T cells was not determined. Low levels of normalized T-cell clonal expansion were also shown by some nonresponding patients. Partial responders in the 0.1-3.0 mg/kg groups had among the lowest normalized peripheral clonal expansion, especially among CD8+ T cells.

Concerning this clone: The specificity of this receptor is unknown. Base qualities are not provided; no much larger clone lies one nucleotide away.

Patients with a history of autoimmune disease or receiving systemic immunosuppression were excluded from the trial. In every dose cohort, peripheral blood was drawn for TCR sequencing at baseline, cycle 4 day 1, and cycle 7 day 1. Samples were obtained from an open-label, multicenter, first-in-human phase I dose-escalation trial of ivuxolimab. The trial enrolled adults with locally advanced or metastatic head and neck squamous cell, hepatocellular, melanoma or renal cell carcinoma. Before TCR sequencing, CD4+ T cells and CD8+ T cells were sorted from peripheral blood as separate populations. For sequencing of the TCRbeta CDR3 region, genomic DNA was extracted from the sorted cells. The immunoSEQ Assay was used for sequencing of TCRbeta CDR3 regions. TCRdb obtained this table from immuneACCESS and retained in-frame rearrangements with V and J assigned. These tables miss some clones; where compared with another copy, unresolved V genes account for less than half of the shortfall, and the remainder is unexplained. The sample table contains 55,000 to 80,000 clones; only one count was recorded for more than 85% of them. The ten largest account for 0.55% to 0.8% of the sample.

From its cysteine to its phenylalanine, the CDR3 spans 13 amino acids. Kept here is only the CDR3 DNA, which spans 39 bases and is read in frame from base 1. V lost 4 bases and J lost 8 bases; the stretch between them is 12 bases long. CDR1 and CDR2, looked up from the germline V gene, are SGHDN and FVKESK. Recombination connected TRBV14 to TRBJ1-5; the D gene is perhaps TRBD1, on 6 matching bases. The receptor was isolated from an adult with an advanced solid tumor such as melanoma, head and neck, liver or kidney cancer. The material sequenced was CD4+ or CD8+ T cells sorted from blood, taken in a trial of the OX40 agonist ivuxolimab. CDR3 loop: CASSRGGAEPQHF. At the DNA level, the sequence is TGTGCCAGCAGCCGAGGGGGGGCTGAGCCCCAGCATTTT.